The rows below give T cell receptor beta chains drawn from one sample of a study of blood T cells in healthy people across ages. Each CDR3 protein is one row after TCRdb ran MiXCR on the 5' RACE reads. The repertoire consists of 800,000 to 950,000 distinct CDR3 sequences, with approximately 32% occurring once and the leading ten covering 10%. The same sample was also used in a study of T cells of mothers and their children.

Material: blood. The origin of the receptors is a woman in her 40s in good health. Each CDR3 is given with its conserved first and last residue. D genes are given only for firm matches.

d_call j_call v_call cdr3_aa
TRBD1 TRBJ2-7 TRBV28 CASINTGTVNYEQYF
- TRBJ1-5 TRBV10-3 CAISESGQQLNQPQHF
- TRBJ2-7 TRBV7-3 CVSSLAPNPYEQYF
TRBD1 TRBJ2-7 TRBV13 CAGPGQRTSSYEQYF
- TRBJ2-7 TRBV7-2 CASSLRSGTLAYEQYF
- TRBJ2-7 TRBV9 CASSVGLAGSDYEQYF
- TRBJ2-3 TRBV29-1 CSGDKADTQYF
TRBD1 TRBJ1-6 TRBV12-3/TRBV12-4 CASSLEGARFSPLHF
TRBD1 TRBJ1-3 TRBV6-2/TRBV6-3 CASRPDRLSGNTIYF
TRBD1 TRBJ2-5 TRBV15 CATSIELGQGQETQYF
- TRBJ1-4 TRBV5-1 CASSSGFGTGGEKLFF
TRBD1 TRBJ2-4 TRBV28 CASSPPLGQGSPALAKNIQYF
- TRBJ2-2 TRBV6-5 CASRRGGGHGELFF
TRBD1 TRBJ1-2 TRBV18 CASSPGQGDFFYGYTF
TRBD2 TRBJ2-5 TRBV7-7 CASSLAGLWETQYF
- TRBJ2-4 TRBV20-1 CSARDRDTAKNIQYF
TRBD1 TRBJ2-7 TRBV11-2 CASSLEWTGGGYEQYF
TRBD2 TRBJ2-1 TRBV24-1 CATSDSQRGGRNEQFF
TRBD1 TRBJ2-7 TRBV19 CASSIAGGLSYEQYF
- TRBJ2-7 TRBV20-1 CSARVGSGSSYEQYF
TRBD1 TRBJ2-1 TRBV24-1 CATSDRTGRGEQFF
- TRBJ1-1 TRBV27 CASSSWPGKAFF
TRBD1 TRBJ1-6 TRBV25-1 CASRKTGLNSPLHF
TRBD2 TRBJ2-1 TRBV7-3 CASSYRGSGGYSEQFF
- TRBJ2-1 TRBV5-1 CASSSYRALSNEQFF
- TRBJ2-3 TRBV25-1 CASSDPTPAGFGTDTQYF